This T cell receptor beta chain was observed in a study of T-cell memory formation after mild COVID-19. Study-wide background: TCR clustering was largely donor specific.

MiXCR, applied by TCRdb to the 5' RACE reads, yields one record per CDR3 protein. The sample comprises under 400,000 distinct CDR3 sequences, around 20% of which are singletons, and 9.5% to 15% rests with the top ten. Worth noting for this clonotype: The antigen is not known.

Broader study findings: CD4+ contracting clones lay mainly in CM and EM, CD8+ ones in EMRA. Clones shrinking between day 15 and 85 showed a balanced CD4/CD8 split, and those that grew later tilted toward CD4+.

The origin of this receptor is an adult woman who had mild COVID-19 (a few samples of this study predate the infection). Cell type and time point are not known. The sample was PBMCs or a T cell subset sorted from them (not recorded which).

As DNA, the CDR3 is TGTGCCAGCAGCCAACGGCAGGACTACAATGAGCAGTTCTTC. Its translation is CASSQRQDYNEQFF. The V and J genes are TRBV3-1 and TRBJ2-1; D call uncertain. Trimming cost V 2 bases and J 3 bases, with 8 bases left between them. The CDR3 is made up of 14 amino acids. The germline CDR1 and CDR2 sequences are LGHDT and YNNKEL (reference sequence).